The TCR beta chain described here comes from a study of cytomegalovirus exposure and HLA in healthy donors (dated by TCRdb to about 2017). Regarding the complete study: The 666 repertoires of the first cohort and the roughly 110 validation repertoires were produced on the same platform, according to a later analysis. Besides the first cohort of 550 to 750 subjects, a separate validation cohort made up of over 100 different subjects was used. The study aimed to test whether cataloging public T cell receptors could reveal signatures of past pathogen exposure. High-throughput TCR immunosequencing, statistical association of individual TCRs with disease status, and machine learning were combined to predict cytomegalovirus infection status. Summary of the overall study and its limitations: Cytomegalovirus status was reported to be diagnosed by the classifier with high specificity and sensitivity in both the original and validation cohorts. In vitro tests confirmed that a few of the cytomegalovirus-associated TCR beta chains recognize cytomegalovirus antigens. The authors suggested that the approach could potentially be generalized to other disease states and immunological phenotypes. Across donors, most TCR sequences were observed very rarely, whereas some public TCRs were present in many individuals. In the study, around 150 TCR beta chains were listed as associated with cytomegalovirus. The validation cohort had no HLA typing available for a later analysis, so co-occurrence within that cohort was assessed over all 130 or so repertoires. In a later analysis, TCRs clustered in the first cohort were found to also tend to co-occur in the 110 or so validation repertoires, with 85% to 95% of cluster scores above 0.

Separate from the approximately 670-subject first cohort, the validation cohort of 95 to 150 subjects was the group to which the donors belonged. Library creation used the immunoSEQ multiplex PCR assay. Concerning the study's data processing: A statistical classification framework was built to diagnose cytomegalovirus status from the catalog of TCR beta chain sequences. TCRdb stores this immuneACCESS table with in-frame sequences only. Part of the clones is absent; in the studies checked, under half of the shortfall reflects unresolved V genes, and no reason is known for the rest. That table gives V, J and clone size, and the DNA gave D and trimming. The sample data list about 82,000 clones, and 85% to 95% of these were observed just once. The ten largest account for about 0.61% of the sample. Comment on this clone: The antigen it recognizes is unknown. Within one base of it there is no much larger clone, and no base qualities were kept.

The CDR1 and CDR2 encoded by the germline V gene are SGHDT and YYEEEE. The CDR3 covers 16 residues, taking in both the cysteine and the phenylalanine. Solely the CDR3 DNA is kept, with 48 bases framed from the first base. Relative to germline, V is 2 bases shorter and J is 4 bases shorter, with 18 bases between their ends. This receptor chain uses TRBV5-6 and TRBJ1-2; the D segment could be TRBD1, given 5 matching bases. Sequences were obtained from PBMCs. The TCR originated in a young man in good health and CMV-seronegative. In nucleotides, the sequence is TGTGCCAGCAGCTTCAGGGTTGGGCGTCTGGTCTATGGCTACACCTTC. This sequence encodes CASSFRVGRLVYGYTF.